The 24 T cell receptor beta chains listed next were all sequenced from one sample in a study of early T cells in non-severe SARS-CoV-2 infection. TCRdb reprocessed the 5' RACE reads via MiXCR and lists one record per CDR3 protein. The sample records around 92,000 distinct CDR3 sequences, about 11% being singletons. The sequencing input was whole blood. The receptors shown here come from an adult who was a healthcare worker with PCR-confirmed SARS-CoV-2 infection or an uninfected control (not recorded which).

Turning to this clonotype: A read error may be the cause here, since a much bigger clone is one base away. For the CDR3, the DNA is TGTGCCAGCAATGAAAAGGTGCGGGGGCTGCCCCAAGAGACCCAGTACTTC. It translates to CASNEKVRGLPQETQYF. The chain has TRBV6-1 and TRBJ2-5; a possible D gene is TRBD2 (7 bases). This CDR3 comprises 17 residues. Germline lookup yields CDR1 MNHNS and CDR2 SASEGT.

V gene TRBV20-1 combines with J gene TRBJ2-7; TRBD2 matches at 8 bases. Trimming cost V 4 bases and J 9 bases; bases outside gene matches: 11. The CDR3 is made up of 13 amino acids. Germline CDR1 reads DFQATT; CDR2 reads SNEGSKA (reference sequence). CDR3 sequence: CSAIPTGTSVQYF. The CDR3 DNA reads as TGCAGTGCTATTCCCACCGGGACTAGTGTGCAGTACTTC.

The chain uses TRBV4-2 and TRBJ1-5; tentative D call: TRBD1 (6 bases). The CDR3 spans 16 residues. Deletions cut 1 base from V and 8 bases from J, with 18 bases between. The V gene's germline CDR1 is LGHNA and CDR2 YNFKEQ. The CDR3 region has the DNA TGTGCCAGCAGCCAAGTAGGGCTACAGGGCTTGGAGCCCCAGCATTTT. It specifies CASSQVGLQGLEPQHF.

This clonotype was counted many times. V is TRBV20-1 and J is TRBJ1-1; weak D call: TRBD1 (5 bases). The CDR3 spans 15 residues. Germline V gene sequence: CDR1 DFQATT, CDR2 SNEGSKA (reference sequence). The V end was cut by 0 bases, the J end by 3 bases, with 14 bases between. In DNA, the CDR3 is TGCAGTGCTAGAGATCGCCGCCAGGGCCACACTGAAGCTTTCTTT. Amino acid sequence: CSARDRRQGHTEAFF.

Only a few counts were recorded for this clonotype. In DNA form, the CDR3 reads TGTGCCAGCAGTGGACTAGTGTACGAGGAGCAGTTCTTC. Its protein product is CASSGLVYEEQFF. The chain employs TRBV2 and TRBJ2-1, with a tentative D call TRBD2 (6 bases). The CDR3 is 13 amino acids. CDR1 and CDR2 from the germline V gene are SNHLY and FYNNEI. V lost 4 bases, J lost 10 bases, and 14 bases lay in between.

This clonotype was observed at least ten times. The chain carries TRBV7-9 and TRBJ1-1, with D hard to call. The CDR3 spans 15 residues. Looked up from germline, CDR1 is SEHNR and CDR2 is FQNEAQ (reference sequence). Deletions cut 1 base from V and 2 bases from J, with 11 bases between. Here the CDR3 reads CASSLVRGTNTEAFF. The CDR3 region has the DNA TGTGCCAGCAGCTTAGTTCGGGGAACCAACACTGAAGCTTTCTTT.

This clonotype was detected ten times or more. The V gene is TRBV28, the J gene TRBJ1-1, with TRBD1 as a possible D gene (6 bases). The CDR3 loop spans 17 amino acids. Germline CDR1 MDHEN, CDR2 SYDVKM. Trimming took off 3 bases at V and 0 bases at J, with 17 bases between the two ends. DNA for the CDR3: TGTGCCAGCAGTTTGGCCAGGTCTGGGACAATGAACACTGAAGCTTTCTTT. Encoded protein: CASSLARSGTMNTEAFF. The entire variable domain, with the rest obtained from reference TRBV28 and TRBJ1-1, is as follows: DVKVTQSSRYLVKRTGEKVFLECVQDMDHENMFWYRQDPGLGLRLIYFSYDVKMKEKGDIPEGYSVSREKKERFSLILESASTNQTSMYLCASSLARSGTMNTEAFFGQGTRLTVV.

This clonotype was detected many times. J is TRBJ2-7 and V is TRBV18, with D perhaps matching TRBD1 or TRBD2 (5 bases each). Trimming stripped 5 bases from V and 4 bases from J, with 15 bases between. This CDR3 region has 14 residues. Germline V gene data show CDR1 as KGHSH and CDR2 as LQKENI. DNA for the CDR3: TGTGCCAGCTCAGAGCTAACCGGGGCATACGAGCAGTACTTC. This encodes CASSELTGAYEQYF.

This clonotype has more than one count but fewer than ten. This chain joins TRBV7-3 and TRBJ2-7, with TRBD1 matching over 8 bases. Germline-derived CDR1 and CDR2 are SGHTA and FQGTGA. CDR3 length: 16 amino acids. V lost 0 bases and J lost 5; bases outside the gene matches: 9. CDR3 region: CASSLTLSGGIDEQYF. CDR3 nucleotide sequence: TGTGCCAGCAGCTTAACGTTATCAGGGGGCATCGACGAGCAGTACTTC.

This chain links TRBV14 with TRBJ1-3; D is unresolved. Trimming pared 0 bases from V and 7 bases from J, leaving 7 bases between. The length of the CDR3 is 13 residues. Germline CDR1 SGHDN, CDR2 FVKESK. In DNA form, the CDR3 reads TGTGCCAGCAGCCAAGATATGGTGAACACCATATATTTT. Protein sequence: CASSQDMVNTIYF.

V usage is TRBV7-3 and J usage is TRBJ2-1; 12 bases are a match to TRBD2. CDR3 length: 15 residues. V gave up 4 bases and J gave up 4 bases; unmatched junction bases: 2. Germline V gives CDR1 SGHTA, CDR2 FQGTGA. The CDR3 region has the DNA TGTGCCAGCAGCTCCGGACTAGCGGGGTACAATGAGCAGTTCTTC. As protein: CASSSGLAGYNEQFF.

Note on this clonotype: The germline gene is not matched at one end of the junction; a read error may be the cause. The V call is TRBV7-2, the J call TRBJ1-1; 7 nucleotides match TRBD1. The CDR3 has 13 amino acids. Germline assignment: CDR1 SGHTA and CDR2 FQGNSA. DNA of the CDR3: TGTGCCAGCAGCGCGGACAGGAACACTGAAGTTTTCTTT. Translating it yields CASSADRNTEVFF.

This clonotype was recorded a few times. The chain couples TRBV7-3 to TRBJ1-2; 9 bases line up with TRBD1. The germline V gene has CDR1 SGHTA and CDR2 FQGTGA. This CDR3 has 13 residues. V dropped 5 bases and J dropped 4; count of bases not matched to a gene: 2. The CDR3 coding sequence is TGTGCCAGCAGCGAGGACAGGGGCTATGGCTACACCTTC. Protein: CASSEDRGYGYTF.

This clonotype has more than one count but fewer than ten. The chain couples TRBV9 to TRBJ2-3, with 7 bases lining up with TRBD1. CDR1 and CDR2 from the germline V gene are SGDLS and YYNGEE. J gave up 0 bases and V 0 bases, and 4 bases lay outside the gene matches. This CDR3 is 16 amino acids long. The CDR3 here is CASSVAAGGSTDTQYF. The CDR3, as DNA: TGTGCCAGCAGCGTAGCGGCAGGGGGAAGCACAGATACGCAGTATTTT.

This clonotype appeared many times. The chain joins TRBV7-8 to TRBJ2-2; 7 bases are shared with TRBD2. V lost 7 bases to trimming and J lost 6 bases; unmatched junction nucleotides: 8. The CDR3 sequence is 14 residues long. The germline gives CDR1 SGHVS, CDR2 FQNEAQ. The CDR3, as DNA: TGTGCCAGCACCCGACGGGGGGAAGCCGGGGAGCTGTTTTTT. This translates into CASTRRGEAGELFF.

In its sample, this clonotype was seen a few times. This rearrangement joins TRBV28 to TRBJ1-2; D unresolved. The V gene lost 3 bases and the J gene lost 5 bases, with 16 bases spanning the gap. The CDR3 consists of 15 residues. CDR1 MDHEN and CDR2 SYDVKM come from the germline V gene. CDR3: CASSLVDRDSYGYTF. Here the CDR3 DNA reads TGTGCCAGCAGTTTGGTCGACCGAGATAGTTATGGCTACACCTTC.

The table lists this clonotype with a few counts. The chain employs TRBV28 and TRBJ2-2; no definite D call. The germline gives CDR1 MDHEN, CDR2 SYDVKM. The CDR3 totals 12 residues. V was pared by 7 bases and J by 2 bases, with 5 bases between. The DNA for the CDR3 is TGTGCCAGCATTGCCAACACCGGGGAGCTGTTTTTT. This sequence encodes CASIANTGELFF. Supplemented by reference TRBV28 and TRBJ2-2, the full variable domain reads DVKVTQSSRYLVKRTGEKVFLECVQDMDHENMFWYRQDPGLGLRLIYFSYDVKMKEKGDIPEGYSVSREKKERFSLILESASTNQTSMYLCASIANTGELFFGEGSRLTVL.

This clonotype was observed many times. CDR3 residues: CATSERPDQPQHF. The DNA for the CDR3 is TGTGCCACCAGTGAGCGGCCGGATCAGCCCCAGCATTTT. The chain links TRBV24-1 to TRBJ1-5; D is uncertain. V lost 4 bases to trimming and J lost 5 bases, with 8 bases between them. Germline CDR1 reads KGHDR; CDR2 reads SFDVKD. CDR3 size: 13 residues.

This chain links TRBV6-5 with TRBJ2-1; D possibly corresponds to TRBD1 (6 bases). Germline values: CDR1 MNHEY, CDR2 SVGAGI. This CDR3 has 14 amino acids. Trimming cost V 8 bases and J 0 bases, with 11 bases left between them. The CDR3 is CASGETGSYNEQFF. The CDR3 DNA is TGTGCCAGCGGGGAGACAGGCTCCTACAATGAGCAGTTCTTC.

The chain joins TRBV11-2 to TRBJ2-5, with a weak D call TRBD2 (6 bases). CDR1 and CDR2 from the germline V gene are SGHAT and FQNNGV. The CDR3 spans 14 residues. Trimming cost V 5 bases and J 1 base, with 11 bases left between them. This CDR3 reads CASSPREIQETQYF. CDR3 nucleotides: TGTGCCAGCAGCCCCCGGGAGATCCAAGAGACCCAGTACTTC. The variable domain in full, with the rest retrieved from reference TRBV11-2 and TRBJ2-5, is EAGVAQSPRYKIIEKRQSVAFWCNPISGHATLYWYQQILGQGPKLLIQFQNNGVVDDSQLPKDRFSAERLKGVDSTLKIQPAKLEDSAVYLCASSPREIQETQYFGPGTRLLVL.

This clonotype was detected many times. This rearrangement joins TRBV28 to TRBJ2-7; D gene uncertain. The CDR3 runs 11 residues. Germline CDR1 is MDHEN and CDR2 is SYDVKM. Trimming pared 8 bases from V and 3 bases from J, leaving 8 bases between. The CDR3 region has the DNA TGTGCCAGCCCCACAGTCTACGAGCAGTACTTC. Translation: CASPTVYEQYF.

The sample holds a few counts of this clonotype. The chain recombines TRBV5-1 with TRBJ2-5, with a tentative D call TRBD2 (5 bases). V dropped 5 bases and J dropped 2 bases, with 13 bases sitting between them. There are 14 residues in the CDR3. Germline V CDR1 and CDR2: SGHRS, YFSETQ. CDR3: CASRPSIAQETQYF. CDR3 in DNA: TGCGCCAGCAGACCTTCCATAGCGCAAGAGACCCAGTACTTC.

This clonotype was detected a few times. The V call is TRBV6-2 or TRBV6-3, the J call TRBJ2-7; 9 nucleotides line up with TRBD2. The CDR3 sequence is 16 residues long. The V segment lost 5 bases and the J segment 3 bases; nucleotides outside the gene matches: 11. Germline-derived CDR1 and CDR2 are MNHEY and SVGEGT. The CDR3 DNA reads TGTGCCAGCAGTATTATAGCGGGAGTAATTAACTACGAGCAGTACTTC. Residues: CASSIIAGVINYEQYF.

This clonotype was seen many times. CDR3 sequence: CASSLSADTEAFF. CDR3 coding DNA: TGCGCCAGCAGCTTGTCAGCAGACACTGAAGCTTTCTTT. The rearrangement joins TRBV5-1 to TRBJ1-1; unclear D gene. Germline CDR1 reads SGHRS; CDR2 reads YFSETQ. The germline V and J ends were trimmed by 1 base and 3 bases, with 7 bases remaining between them. The CDR3 is made up of 13 amino acids.